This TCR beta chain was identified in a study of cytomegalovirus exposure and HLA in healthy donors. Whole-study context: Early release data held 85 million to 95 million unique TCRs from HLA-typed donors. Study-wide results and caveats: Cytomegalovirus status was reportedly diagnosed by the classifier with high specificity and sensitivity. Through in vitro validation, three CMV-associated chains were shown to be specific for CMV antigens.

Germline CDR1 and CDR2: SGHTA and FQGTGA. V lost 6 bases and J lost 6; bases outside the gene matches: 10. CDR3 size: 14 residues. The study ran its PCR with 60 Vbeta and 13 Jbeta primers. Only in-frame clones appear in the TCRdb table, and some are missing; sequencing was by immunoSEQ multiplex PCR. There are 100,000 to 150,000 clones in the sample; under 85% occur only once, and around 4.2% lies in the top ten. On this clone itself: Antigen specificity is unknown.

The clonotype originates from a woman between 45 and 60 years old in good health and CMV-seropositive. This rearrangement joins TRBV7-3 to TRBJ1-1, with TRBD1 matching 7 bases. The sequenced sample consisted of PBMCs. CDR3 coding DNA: TGTGCCAGCAGTCCCACAGGGGTGGGACCTGAAGCTTTCTTT. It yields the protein CASSPTGVGPEAFF. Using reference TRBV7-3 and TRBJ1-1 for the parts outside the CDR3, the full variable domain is GAGVSQTPSNKVTEKGKYVELRCDPISGHTALYWYRQSLGQGPEFLIYFQGTGAADDSGLPNDRFFAVRPEGSVSTLKIQRTERGDSAVYLCASSPTGVGPEAFFGQGTRLTVV.